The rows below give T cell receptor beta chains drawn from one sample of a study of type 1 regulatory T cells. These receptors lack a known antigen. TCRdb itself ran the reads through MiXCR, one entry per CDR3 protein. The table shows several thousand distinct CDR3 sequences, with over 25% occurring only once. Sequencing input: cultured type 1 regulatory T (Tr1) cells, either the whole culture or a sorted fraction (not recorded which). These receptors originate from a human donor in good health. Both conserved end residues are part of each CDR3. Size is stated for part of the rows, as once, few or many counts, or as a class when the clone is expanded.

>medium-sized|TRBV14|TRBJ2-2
CASRGGQTGELFF
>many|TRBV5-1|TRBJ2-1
CASSFTPRVNNEQFF
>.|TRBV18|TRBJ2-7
CASSPTGLAGSYEQYF
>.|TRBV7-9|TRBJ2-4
CASSLDLVSGIQYF
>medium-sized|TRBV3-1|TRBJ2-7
CASSPPSLSSTGEQYF
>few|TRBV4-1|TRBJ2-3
CASSPREGPPGTQYF
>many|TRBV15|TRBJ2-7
CATSRGRDSIYEQYF
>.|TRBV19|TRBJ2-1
CASSIGTQNEQFF
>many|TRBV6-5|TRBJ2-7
CASSPRDRLSYEQYF
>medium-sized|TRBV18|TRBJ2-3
CASSPLGGTDTQYF
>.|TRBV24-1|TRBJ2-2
CATSDAGGSNNGELFF
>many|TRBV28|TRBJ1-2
CASSLTRDGTYGYTF
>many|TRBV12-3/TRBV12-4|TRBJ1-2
CASSPAGGSNYGYTF
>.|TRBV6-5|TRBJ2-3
CASSGEPARDMQYF
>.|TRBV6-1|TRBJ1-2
CAGSNRGVYGYTF
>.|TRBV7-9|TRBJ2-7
CASSLEIYEQYF
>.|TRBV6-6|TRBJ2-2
CASRRQGYTGGLFF
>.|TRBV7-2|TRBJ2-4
CASSLQSSRVLDIQYF
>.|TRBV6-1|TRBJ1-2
CASRRGTNYGYTF
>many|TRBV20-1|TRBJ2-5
CSAGAAPETQYF
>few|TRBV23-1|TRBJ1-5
CASSQSARVANQPQHF
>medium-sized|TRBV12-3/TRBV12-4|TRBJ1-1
CASRPTGATGTEAFF
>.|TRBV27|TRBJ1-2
CASSLWAGGSYGYTF
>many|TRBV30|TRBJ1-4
CAWSVQGFEKLFF
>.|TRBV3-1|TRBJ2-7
CASSPTPWGLTYEQYF
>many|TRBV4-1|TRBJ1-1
CASSQGAQAATEAFF
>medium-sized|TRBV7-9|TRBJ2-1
CASSLRTVSNEQFF
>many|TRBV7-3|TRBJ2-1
CASSLSSPGLASEQFF
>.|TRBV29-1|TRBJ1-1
CSVAQGRGEAFF
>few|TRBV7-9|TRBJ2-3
CATGTGGLRSTDTQYF
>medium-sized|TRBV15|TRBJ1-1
CATSGAGRGLSEAFF
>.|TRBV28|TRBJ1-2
CASSLAYGYTF
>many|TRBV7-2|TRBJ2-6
CASSLVGGSSGANVLTF
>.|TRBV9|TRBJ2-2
CASSVGPGGLNTGELFF
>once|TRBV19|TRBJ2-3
CASSHLPLLAGGTDTQYF
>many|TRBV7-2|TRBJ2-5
CASSPGTVETQYF
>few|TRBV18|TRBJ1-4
CASSPNQLYGEKLFF
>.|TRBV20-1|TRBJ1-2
CSARRVGGINYGYTF
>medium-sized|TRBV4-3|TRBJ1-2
CASSPGTGNYGYTF
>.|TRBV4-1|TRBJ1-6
CASSVLEPRNSPLHF
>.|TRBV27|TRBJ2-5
CASSSRLAGETQYF
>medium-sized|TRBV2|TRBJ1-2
CASSDVLIQNYGYTF
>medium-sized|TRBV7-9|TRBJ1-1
CASSLLGGAEAFF